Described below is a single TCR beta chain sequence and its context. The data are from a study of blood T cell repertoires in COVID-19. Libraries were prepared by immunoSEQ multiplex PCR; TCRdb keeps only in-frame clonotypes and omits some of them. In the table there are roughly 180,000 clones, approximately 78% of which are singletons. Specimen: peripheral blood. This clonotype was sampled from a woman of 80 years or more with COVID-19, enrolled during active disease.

CDR3 sequence: CASSPNGNEQYF. The CDR3 region has the DNA TGTGCCAGCAGCCCCAATGGCAACGAGCAGTACTTC. The rearrangement links TRBV6-5 to TRBJ2-7; D unclear. Trimming took 6 bases from V and 5 from J, leaving 11 bases between them. The CDR3 has 12 residues. CDR1 and CDR2 from the germline V gene are MNHEY and SVGAGI.